The rows below give T cell receptor beta chains drawn from one sample of a study of blood T cell repertoires in COVID-19. Profiled with immunoSEQ multiplex PCR; TCRdb holds only in-frame clones, not every one. The sample consists of some 85,000 clones, about 88% of them appearing once. The source material was peripheral blood. The receptors come from a man aged 45-65 years with acute or convalescent COVID-19. Each CDR3 is given with its conserved first and last residue. A D gene is named only where the DNA matches it firmly. The size entry is marked missing in some rows and otherwise reads once, few, many or a size class.

length: 14; D: -; V: TRBV30; J: TRBJ1-4; size: -; CDR3: CAWRGTLRGEKLFF; DNA: TGTGCCTGGAGGGGAACCCTTAGGGGTGAAAAACTGTTTTTT
length: 14; D: TRBD1; V: TRBV2; J: TRBJ1-5; size: -; CDR3: CASSVGTGGQPQHF; DNA: TGTGCCAGCAGTGTTGGGACAGGGGGACAGCCCCAGCATTTT
length: 15; D: -; V: TRBV5-1; J: TRBJ1-4; size: -; CDR3: CASSLVGGQTEKLFF; DNA: TGCGCCAGCAGCTTGGTGGGGGGGCAAACTGAAAAACTGTTTTTT
length: 12; D: -; V: TRBV15; J: TRBJ1-2; size: -; CDR3: CATSSQGRRDTF; DNA: TGTGCCACCAGCAGCCAGGGACGGAGGGACACCTTC
length: 17; D: -; V: TRBV5-4; J: TRBJ2-1; size: -; CDR3: CASSLGSGLASYNEQFF; DNA: TGTGCCAGCAGCTTGGGTTCCGGGCTAGCTTCCTACAATGAGCAGTTCTTC
length: 14; D: TRBD1; V: TRBV4-1; J: TRBJ1-4; size: -; CDR3: CASRDRGGNEKLFF; DNA: TGCGCCAGCAGGGACAGGGGGGGAAATGAAAAACTGTTTTTT
length: 11; D: -; V: TRBV7-6; J: TRBJ1-1; size: -; CDR3: CASSLNTEAFF; DNA: TGTGCCAGCAGCCTAAACACTGAAGCTTTCTTT
length: 16; D: TRBD1; V: TRBV20-1; J: TRBJ1-4; size: -; CDR3: CSASKGQGSTNEKLFF; DNA: TGCAGTGCTAGTAAGGGACAGGGTTCAACTAATGAAAAACTGTTTTTT
length: 14; D: -; V: TRBV5-1; J: TRBJ2-7; size: -; CDR3: CASSVKDGQGRQYF; DNA: TGCGCCAGCAGCGTCAAGGACGGGCAGGGAAGGCAGTACTTC
length: 15; D: -; V: TRBV4-1; J: TRBJ1-2; size: once; CDR3: CASSQEGQRENGYTF; DNA: TGCGCCAGCAGCCAGGAAGGACAGAGGGAAAATGGCTACACCTTC
length: 16; D: TRBD2; V: TRBV7-9; J: TRBJ2-3; size: -; CDR3: CASSLAQGGGRDTQYF; DNA: TGTGCCAGCAGCTTAGCGCAAGGCGGGGGTCGGGATACGCAGTATTTT
length: 16; D: TRBD2; V: TRBV3-1/TRBV3-2; J: TRBJ2-6; size: once; CDR3: CASSQGGGFGANVLTF; DNA: TGTGCCAGCAGCCAGGGCGGGGGATTTGGGGCCAACGTCCTGACTTTC
length: 16; D: TRBD1; V: TRBV5-1; J: TRBJ1-5; size: -; CDR3: CASSLTGLGGNQPQHF; DNA: TGCGCCAGCAGCCTGACAGGGCTGGGGGGCAATCAGCCCCAGCATTTT
length: 19; D: TRBD2; V: TRBV9; J: TRBJ2-3; size: -; CDR3: CASSVGGASGPPWTDTQYF; DNA: TGTGCCAGCAGCGTAGGGGGGGCTAGCGGGCCGCCTTGGACAGATACGCAGTATTTT
length: 13; D: TRBD1; V: TRBV7-9; J: TRBJ1-1; size: -; CDR3: CASSRQGNTEAFF; DNA: TGTGCCAGCAGCAGACAGGGAAACACTGAAGCTTTCTTT
length: 13; D: -; V: TRBV19; J: TRBJ1-1; size: -; CDR3: CASSTGWGAEAFF; DNA: TGTGCCAGTAGTACCGGGTGGGGCGCTGAAGCTTTCTTT
length: 17; D: TRBD1; V: TRBV7-6; J: TRBJ1-6; size: -; CDR3: CASSSGRDSGRNSPLHF; DNA: TGTGCCAGCAGCTCCGGCCGGGACAGTGGAAGAAATTCACCCCTCCACTTT
length: 17; D: TRBD2; V: TRBV3-1/TRBV3-2; J: TRBJ2-4; size: -; CDR3: CASSHGGTKSATNIQYF; DNA: TGTGCCAGCAGCCACGGAGGGACTAAGAGCGCGACAAACATTCAGTACTTC
length: 15; D: -; V: TRBV15; J: TRBJ2-2; size: once; CDR3: CATSRVTGVGGELFF; DNA: TGTGCCACCAGCAGAGTAACCGGGGTGGGCGGGGAGCTGTTTTTT
length: 13; D: -; V: TRBV29-1; J: TRBJ2-1; size: once; CDR3: CSVVLGSFNEQFF; DNA: TGCAGCGTTGTGCTCGGGTCGTTCAATGAGCAGTTCTTC
length: 16; D: -; V: TRBV9; J: TRBJ1-4; size: -; CDR3: CASSVGDSTTNEKLFF; DNA: TGTGCCAGCAGCGTAGGTGACTCAACAACTAATGAAAAACTGTTTTTT
length: 15; D: TRBD1; V: TRBV3-1/TRBV3-2; J: TRBJ1-6; size: -; CDR3: CASSQGDRDNSPLHF; DNA: TGTGCCAGCAGCCAAGGGGACAGGGACAATTCACCCCTCCACTTT
length: 14; D: TRBD1; V: TRBV2; J: TRBJ2-1; size: -; CDR3: CASSPGTGANEQFF; DNA: TGTGCCAGCAGCCCCGGGACAGGGGCAAATGAGCAGTTCTTC
length: 14; D: -; V: TRBV6-5; J: TRBJ2-5; size: -; CDR3: CASSTALGRETQYF; DNA: TGTGCCAGCAGTACTGCACTGGGCCGCGAGACCCAGTACTTC
length: 15; D: TRBD1; V: TRBV30; J: TRBJ1-6; size: few; CDR3: CAWSRTGQIASPLHF; DNA: TGTGCCTGGAGTAGGACGGGACAGATAGCTTCACCCCTCCACTTT
length: 16; D: TRBD2; V: TRBV10-3; J: TRBJ2-1; size: few; CDR3: CAISGASGGKNNEQFF; DNA: TGTGCCATCAGTGGGGCTAGCGGGGGGAAGAACAATGAGCAGTTCTTC
length: 15; D: TRBD1; V: TRBV6-5; J: TRBJ1-3; size: few; CDR3: CASSRTGTPGNTIYF; DNA: TGTGCCAGCAGCCGGACAGGGACACCTGGAAACACCATATATTTT
length: 14; D: TRBD2; V: TRBV20-1; J: TRBJ2-5; size: -; CDR3: CSASGASGGETQYF; DNA: TGCAGTGCTAGTGGGGCTAGCGGGGGCGAGACCCAGTACTTC
length: 14; D: -; V: TRBV21-1; J: TRBJ1-5; size: -; CDR3: CASSPTGSNQPQHF; DNA: TGTGCCAGCAGTCCGACAGGGAGCAATCAGCCCCAGCATTTT
length: 15; D: TRBD2; V: TRBV27; J: TRBJ2-3; size: -; CDR3: CASSLTPRGVHTQYF; DNA: TGTGCCAGCAGTTTAACCCCACGGGGGGTGCATACGCAGTATTTT
length: 17; D: -; V: TRBV6-2/TRBV6-3; J: TRBJ2-1; size: -; CDR3: CASSYSRGWKGGNEQFF; DNA: TGTGCCAGCAGTTACTCCCGGGGATGGAAAGGAGGCAATGAGCAGTTCTTC
length: 14; D: -; V: TRBV2; J: TRBJ1-4; size: -; CDR3: CASNLARVGEKLFF; DNA: TGTGCCAGCAATTTAGCCAGGGTTGGGGAAAAACTGTTTTTT
length: 17; D: TRBD2; V: TRBV25-1; J: TRBJ2-5; size: -; CDR3: CASRPRDYSSPIKTQYF; DNA: TGTGCCAGCAGGCCTCGGGACTATTCCTCCCCAATCAAGACCCAGTACTTC
length: 15; D: TRBD1; V: TRBV5-1; J: TRBJ1-4; size: -; CDR3: CASSVRQGTDEKLFF; DNA: TGCGCCAGCAGCGTAAGACAGGGTACAGATGAAAAACTGTTTTTT
length: 14; D: -; V: TRBV24-1; J: TRBJ1-5; size: -; CDR3: CATKARYSNQPQHF; DNA: TGTGCCACCAAAGCTAGATATAGCAATCAGCCCCAGCATTTT
length: 14; D: -; V: TRBV29-1; J: TRBJ2-1; size: -; CDR3: CSVEGAYTYNEQFF; DNA: TGCAGCGTTGAGGGCGCCTACACCTACAATGAGCAGTTCTTC
length: 17; D: TRBD2; V: TRBV7-2; J: TRBJ2-2; size: once; CDR3: CASSQPPGLAGTGELFF; DNA: TGTGCCAGCAGCCAGCCGCCGGGACTAGCGGGCACCGGGGAGCTGTTTTTT
length: 15; D: TRBD1; V: TRBV10-3; J: TRBJ1-2; size: -; CDR3: CAIRGTGGSVEGYTF; DNA: TGTGCCATCAGGGGGACAGGGGGCTCCGTAGAAGGCTACACCTTC
length: 12; D: TRBD1; V: TRBV9; J: TRBJ1-2; size: -; CDR3: CASNRQGDGYTF; DNA: TGTGCCAGTAACAGACAGGGTGATGGCTACACCTTC
length: 14; D: -; V: TRBV7-2; J: TRBJ1-1; size: -; CDR3: CASSLDAGRAEAFF; DNA: TGTGCCAGCAGCTTAGATGCAGGGAGGGCGGAAGCTTTCTTT
length: 13; D: -; V: TRBV28; J: TRBJ1-1; size: -; CDR3: CATTGRLNTEAFF; DNA: TGTGCCACTACAGGGAGATTGAACACTGAAGCTTTCTTT
length: 15; D: -; V: TRBV5-1; J: TRBJ1-1; size: few; CDR3: CASSYETGLRTEAFF; DNA: TGCGCCAGCAGCTATGAGACAGGTTTGAGAACTGAAGCTTTCTTT
length: 16; D: -; V: TRBV3-1/TRBV3-2; J: TRBJ2-3; size: -; CDR3: CASSQEAGVLSDTQYF; DNA: TGTGCCAGCAGCCAAGAAGCAGGGGTTTTGTCAGATACGCAGTATTTT
length: 13; D: -; V: TRBV5-5; J: TRBJ1-5; size: -; CDR3: CASSPSHGQPQHF; DNA: TGTGCCAGCAGCCCGAGCCACGGTCAGCCCCAGCATTTT
length: 15; D: -; V: TRBV28; J: TRBJ1-5; size: -; CDR3: CASRVGGIGNQPQHF; DNA: TGTGCCAGCAGGGTGGGGGGTATAGGCAATCAGCCCCAGCATTTT
length: 14; D: -; V: TRBV6-5; J: TRBJ1-1; size: -; CDR3: CASSTRPDSVEAFF; DNA: TGTGCCAGCAGTACTCGCCCGGACAGCGTTGAAGCTTTCTTT
length: 15; D: -; V: TRBV5-1; J: TRBJ2-7; size: once; CDR3: CASSLYQGPTYEQYF; DNA: TGCGCCAGCAGCTTGTATCAGGGGCCTACCTACGAGCAGTACTTC
length: 16; D: -; V: TRBV7-2; J: TRBJ2-1; size: once; CDR3: CASSLVGTNTYNEQFF; DNA: TGTGCCAGCAGCTTAGTTGGGACAAACACTTACAATGAGCAGTTCTTC
length: 10; D: -; V: TRBV30; J: TRBJ1-1; size: -; CDR3: CGRENTEAFF; DNA: TGTGGGCGGGAGAACACTGAAGCTTTCTTT
length: 16; D: TRBD2; V: TRBV9; J: TRBJ2-3; size: -; CDR3: CASSVLAGGRQDTQYF; DNA: TGTGCCAGCAGCGTTCTAGCGGGGGGACGTCAAGATACGCAGTATTTT
length: 17; D: TRBD2; V: TRBV10-3; J: TRBJ2-1; size: -; CDR3: CAISDLAGGSSYNEQFF; DNA: TGTGCCATCAGTGACCTAGCGGGGGGGAGCTCCTACAATGAGCAGTTCTTC
length: 12; D: TRBD1; V: TRBV6-5; J: TRBJ1-2; size: -; CDR3: CASRDRGRGYTF; DNA: TGTGCCAGCCGGGACAGGGGAAGGGGCTACACCTTC
length: 16; D: TRBD2; V: TRBV7-2; J: TRBJ2-1; size: -; CDR3: CASSSERGSHHNEQFF; DNA: TGTGCCAGCAGCTCAGAGCGGGGGAGTCACCACAATGAGCAGTTCTTC
length: 16; D: -; V: TRBV7-9; J: TRBJ2-3; size: -; CDR3: CASSLNLPGGGDTQYF; DNA: TGTGCCAGCAGCTTAAACCTCCCGGGGGGCGGAGATACGCAGTATTTT
length: 16; D: TRBD1; V: TRBV13; J: TRBJ1-1; size: -; CDR3: CASTPGRGQGITEAFF; DNA: TGTGCCAGCACCCCCGGGCGGGGACAGGGTATTACTGAAGCTTTCTTT
length: 14; D: -; V: TRBV3-1/TRBV3-2; J: TRBJ2-1; size: -; CDR3: CASSQGDVYNEQFF; DNA: TGTGCCAGCAGCCAGGGAGACGTTTACAATGAGCAGTTCTTC
length: 13; D: -; V: TRBV5-1; J: TRBJ1-1; size: -; CDR3: CASSAGTQGGAFF; DNA: TGCGCCAGCAGCGCCGGGACTCAGGGCGGAGCTTTCTTT
length: 13; D: -; V: TRBV15; J: TRBJ1-5; size: once; CDR3: CATSRDRSQPQHF; DNA: TGTGCCACCAGCAGAGATCGGAGTCAGCCCCAGCATTTT
length: 16; D: -; V: TRBV10-3; J: TRBJ2-2; size: -; CDR3: CAISARGIANTGELFF; DNA: TGTGCCATCAGTGCCAGAGGAATCGCGAACACCGGGGAGCTGTTTTTT